Reported below is one TCR beta chain. Its specificity is not known. The germline gene is not matched at one end of the junction; a read error may be the cause. Profiling relied on immunoSEQ multiplex PCR, and the TCRdb table lists in-frame clones only, not all of them. Here the sample spans around 64,000 clones, roughly 79% being singletons. This CDR3 spans 13 amino acids. CDR1 is SSHAT, CDR2 FNYEAQ, per germline (reference sequence). These data belong to a study of T cells in localized non-small cell lung cancer. Broader study findings: Increased T cell density in blood showed an association with longer overall survival.

The sequence derives from a man aged 35 to 69 with stage II lung adenocarcinoma. The genes are TRBV7-7 and TRBJ2-7; D remains ambiguous. The source material was PBMCs, sampled before any cancer treatment. The CDR3 sequence: CASSESIRGEQYF. In DNA, the CDR3 is TGTGCTAGCAGCGAAAGTATCCGTGGGGAGCAGTACTTC.